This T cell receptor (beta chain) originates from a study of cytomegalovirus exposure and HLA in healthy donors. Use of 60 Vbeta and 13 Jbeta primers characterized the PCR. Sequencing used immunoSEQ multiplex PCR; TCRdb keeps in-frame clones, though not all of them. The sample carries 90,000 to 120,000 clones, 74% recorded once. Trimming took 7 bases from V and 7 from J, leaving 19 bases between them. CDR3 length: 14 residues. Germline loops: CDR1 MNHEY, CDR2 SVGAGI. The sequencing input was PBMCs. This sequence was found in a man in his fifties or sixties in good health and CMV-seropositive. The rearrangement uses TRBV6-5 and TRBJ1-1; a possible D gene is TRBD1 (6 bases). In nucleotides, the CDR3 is TGTGCCAGCACCTACCCCGGGGCCAGGGGTGAAGCTTTCTTT. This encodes CASTYPGARGEAFF.